These 2 T cell receptor beta chains originate from one sample sequenced in a study of post-analysis software for immune sequencing data. Included in the TCR beta cDNA libraries were unique molecular identifiers. TCRdb fed the PCR reads into MiXCR, producing one record per CDR3 protein. Here the sample spans under 900,000 distinct CDR3 sequences, 53% being singletons. Antigens of these TCRs are unknown. Study outcomes and limitations: There were five TRBV segments more frequent in patients than controls, and TRBV5-6, TRBV5-1 and TRBV20-1 were among them.

The sample consisted of blood. The receptors stem from a girl aged 10 to 17 with multiple sclerosis.

The V gene is TRBV20-1, the J gene TRBJ2-1; 15 bases agree with TRBD2. Germline V gene lookup returns CDR1 DFQATT and CDR2 SNEGSKA (reference sequence). The ends lost 6 bases at V and 10 bases at J; junction bases unmatched: 10. This CDR3 region has 15 residues. The CDR3 loop reads CSAFSGTSGRPEQFF. In DNA, the CDR3 is TGCAGTGCCTTCTCGGGGACTAGCGGGAGGCCCGAGCAGTTCTTC.

The chain recombines TRBV5-1 with TRBJ2-5; the match to TRBD2 covers 7 bases. CDR3 size: 13 residues. Trimming took 4 bases from V and 12 from J; bases not matched to a gene: 12. Germline assignment: CDR1 SGHRS and CDR2 YFSETQ. The CDR3 region is CASSAPAGTRKYF. CDR3 coding DNA: TGCGCCAGCAGCGCCCCAGCGGGGACCAGAAAGTACTTC.